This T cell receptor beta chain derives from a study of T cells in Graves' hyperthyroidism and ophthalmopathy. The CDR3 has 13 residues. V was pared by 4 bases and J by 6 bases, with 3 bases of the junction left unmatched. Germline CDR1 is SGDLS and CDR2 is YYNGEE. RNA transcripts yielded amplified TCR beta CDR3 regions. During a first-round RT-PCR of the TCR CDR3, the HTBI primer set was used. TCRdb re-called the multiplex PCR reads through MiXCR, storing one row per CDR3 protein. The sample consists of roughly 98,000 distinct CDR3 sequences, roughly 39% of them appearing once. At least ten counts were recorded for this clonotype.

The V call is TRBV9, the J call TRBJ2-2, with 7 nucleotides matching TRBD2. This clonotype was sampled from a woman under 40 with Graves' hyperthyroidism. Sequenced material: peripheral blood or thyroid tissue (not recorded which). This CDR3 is CASSPSGAGELFF. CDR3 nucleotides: TGTGCCAGCAGCCCCAGCGGGGCCGGGGAGCTGTTTTTT.